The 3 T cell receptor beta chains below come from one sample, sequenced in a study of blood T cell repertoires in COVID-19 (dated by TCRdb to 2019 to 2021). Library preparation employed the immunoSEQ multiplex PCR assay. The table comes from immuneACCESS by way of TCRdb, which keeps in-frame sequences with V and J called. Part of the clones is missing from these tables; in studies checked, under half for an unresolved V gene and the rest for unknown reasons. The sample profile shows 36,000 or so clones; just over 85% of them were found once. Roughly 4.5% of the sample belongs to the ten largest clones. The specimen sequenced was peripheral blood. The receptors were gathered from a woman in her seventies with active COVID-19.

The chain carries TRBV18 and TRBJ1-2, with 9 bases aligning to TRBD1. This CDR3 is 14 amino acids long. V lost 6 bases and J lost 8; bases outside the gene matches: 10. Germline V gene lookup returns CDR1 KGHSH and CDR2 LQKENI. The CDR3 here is CASSQGQGEWGYTF. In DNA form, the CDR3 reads TGTGCCAGCTCGCAGGGACAGGGTGAATGGGGCTACACCTTC. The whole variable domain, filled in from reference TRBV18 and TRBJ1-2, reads NAGVMQNPRHLVRRRGQEARLRCSPMKGHSHVYWYRQLPEEGLKFMVYLQKENIIDESGMPKERFSAEFPKEGPSILRIQQVVRGDSAAYFCASSQGQGEWGYTFGSGTRLTVV.

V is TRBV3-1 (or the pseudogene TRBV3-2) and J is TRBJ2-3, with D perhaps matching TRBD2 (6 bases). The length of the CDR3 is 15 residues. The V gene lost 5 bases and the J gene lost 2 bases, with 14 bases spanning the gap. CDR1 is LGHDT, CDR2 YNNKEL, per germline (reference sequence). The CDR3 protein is CASSFSGAHTDTQYF. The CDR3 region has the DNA TGTGCCAGCAGCTTTAGCGGCGCCCACACAGATACGCAGTATTTT.

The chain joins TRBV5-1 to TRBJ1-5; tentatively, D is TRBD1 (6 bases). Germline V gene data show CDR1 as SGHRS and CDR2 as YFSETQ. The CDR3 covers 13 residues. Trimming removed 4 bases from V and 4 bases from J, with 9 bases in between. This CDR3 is CASSPDRNQPQHF. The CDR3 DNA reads TGCGCCAGCAGCCCAGACAGGAATCAGCCCCAGCATTTT.